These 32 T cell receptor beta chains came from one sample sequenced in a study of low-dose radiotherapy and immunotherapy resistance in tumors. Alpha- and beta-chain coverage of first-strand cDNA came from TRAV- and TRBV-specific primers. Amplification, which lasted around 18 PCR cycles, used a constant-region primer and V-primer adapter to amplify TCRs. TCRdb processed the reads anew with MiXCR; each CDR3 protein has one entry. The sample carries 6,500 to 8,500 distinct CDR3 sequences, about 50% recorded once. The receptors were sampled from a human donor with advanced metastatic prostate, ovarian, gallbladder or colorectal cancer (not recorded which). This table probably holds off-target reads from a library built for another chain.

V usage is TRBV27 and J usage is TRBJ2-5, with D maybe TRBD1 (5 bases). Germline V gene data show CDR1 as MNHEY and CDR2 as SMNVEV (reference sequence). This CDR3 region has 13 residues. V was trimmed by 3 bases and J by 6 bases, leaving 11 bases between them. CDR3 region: CASSLDTLKTQYF. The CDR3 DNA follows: TGTGCCAGCAGTTTGGACACCTTAAAGACCCAGTACTTC.

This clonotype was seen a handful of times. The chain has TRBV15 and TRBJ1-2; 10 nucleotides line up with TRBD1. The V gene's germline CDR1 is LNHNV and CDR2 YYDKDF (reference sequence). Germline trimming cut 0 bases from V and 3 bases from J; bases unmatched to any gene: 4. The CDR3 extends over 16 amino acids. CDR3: CATSRDGDRGDYGYTF. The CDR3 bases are TGTGCCACCAGCAGAGATGGGGACAGGGGTGACTATGGCTACACCTTC.

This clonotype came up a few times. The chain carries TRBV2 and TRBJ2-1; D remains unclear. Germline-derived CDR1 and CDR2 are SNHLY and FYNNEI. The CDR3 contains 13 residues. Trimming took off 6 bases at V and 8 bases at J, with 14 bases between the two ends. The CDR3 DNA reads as TGTGCCAGCAGCCTAAACGGTATCGATGAGCAGTTCTTC. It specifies CASSLNGIDEQFF.

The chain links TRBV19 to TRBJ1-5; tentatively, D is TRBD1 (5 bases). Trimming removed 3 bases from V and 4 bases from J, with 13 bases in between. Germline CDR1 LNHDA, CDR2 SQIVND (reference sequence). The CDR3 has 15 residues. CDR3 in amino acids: CASSITVSGNQPQHF. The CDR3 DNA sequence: TGTGCCAGTAGTATCACGGTCTCAGGGAATCAGCCCCAGCATTTT.

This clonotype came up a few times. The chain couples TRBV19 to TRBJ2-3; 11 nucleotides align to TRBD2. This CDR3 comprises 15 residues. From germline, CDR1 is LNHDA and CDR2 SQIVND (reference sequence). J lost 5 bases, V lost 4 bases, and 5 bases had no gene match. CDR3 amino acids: CASSTTSGRRDTQYF. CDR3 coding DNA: TGTGCCAGTAGTACAACTAGCGGGAGAAGAGATACGCAGTATTTT.

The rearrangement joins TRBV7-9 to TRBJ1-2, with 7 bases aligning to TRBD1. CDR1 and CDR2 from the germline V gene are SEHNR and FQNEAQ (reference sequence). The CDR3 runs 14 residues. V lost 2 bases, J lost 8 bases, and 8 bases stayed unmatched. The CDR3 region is CASSLSGTEDGYTF. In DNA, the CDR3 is TGTGCCAGCAGCTTATCCGGGACAGAGGACGGCTACACCTTC. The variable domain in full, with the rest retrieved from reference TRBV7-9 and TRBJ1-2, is DTGVSQNPRHKITKRGQNVTFRCDPISEHNRLYWYRQTLGQGPEFLTYFQNEAQLEKSRLLSDRFSAERPKGSFSTLEIQRTEQGDSAMYLCASSLSGTEDGYTFGSGTRLTVV.

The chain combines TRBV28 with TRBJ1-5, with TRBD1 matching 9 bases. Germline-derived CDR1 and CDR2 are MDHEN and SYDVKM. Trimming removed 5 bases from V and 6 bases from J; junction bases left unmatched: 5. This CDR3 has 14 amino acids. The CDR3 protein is CASSRDRGGQPQHF. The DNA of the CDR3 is TGTGCCAGCAGTCGTGACAGGGGGGGTCAGCCCCAGCATTTT.

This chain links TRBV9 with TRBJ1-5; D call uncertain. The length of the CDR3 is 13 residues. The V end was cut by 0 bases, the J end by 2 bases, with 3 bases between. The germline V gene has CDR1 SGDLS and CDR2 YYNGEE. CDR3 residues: CASSVAGNQPQHF. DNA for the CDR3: TGTGCCAGCAGCGTAGCCGGCAATCAGCCCCAGCATTTT.

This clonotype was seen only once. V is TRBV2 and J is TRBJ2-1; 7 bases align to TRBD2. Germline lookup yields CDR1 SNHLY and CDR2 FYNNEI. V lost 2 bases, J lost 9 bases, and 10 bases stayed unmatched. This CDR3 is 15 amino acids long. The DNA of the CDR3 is TGTGCCAGCAGTGAATTTCCAGCGGGACGGGGTGAGCAGTTCTTC. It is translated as CASSEFPAGRGEQFF.

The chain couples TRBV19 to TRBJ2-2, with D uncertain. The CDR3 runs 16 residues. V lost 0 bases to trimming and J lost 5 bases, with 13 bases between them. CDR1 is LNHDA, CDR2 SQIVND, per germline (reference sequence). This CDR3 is CASSIDYLDWTGELFF. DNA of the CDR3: TGTGCCAGTAGTATAGACTACCTTGATTGGACCGGGGAGCTGTTTTTT.

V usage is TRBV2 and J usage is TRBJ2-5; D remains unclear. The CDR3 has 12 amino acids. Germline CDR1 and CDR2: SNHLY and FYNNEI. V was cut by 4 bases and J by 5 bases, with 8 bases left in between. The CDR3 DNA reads TGTGCCAGCAGTGTGGGTTGGGAGACCCAGTACTTC. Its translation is CASSVGWETQYF.

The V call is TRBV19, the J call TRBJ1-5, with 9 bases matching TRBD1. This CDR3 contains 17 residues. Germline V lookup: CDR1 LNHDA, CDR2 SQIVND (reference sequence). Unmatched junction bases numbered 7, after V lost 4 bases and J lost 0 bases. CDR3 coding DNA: TGTGCCAGTAGTACTTCCGGGACAGGGAATAGCAATCAGCCCCAGCATTTT. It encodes CASSTSGTGNSNQPQHF.

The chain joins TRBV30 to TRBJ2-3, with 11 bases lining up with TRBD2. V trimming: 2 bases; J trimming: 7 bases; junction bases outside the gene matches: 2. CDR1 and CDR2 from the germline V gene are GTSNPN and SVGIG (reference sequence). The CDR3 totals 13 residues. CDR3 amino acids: CAWSLAGGNTQYF. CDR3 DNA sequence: TGTGCCTGGAGTTTAGCGGGAGGGAATACGCAGTATTTT. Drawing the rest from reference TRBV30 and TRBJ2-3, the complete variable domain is SQTIHQWPATLVQPVGSPLSLECTVEGTSNPNLYWYRQAAGRGLQLLFYSVGIGQISSEVPQNLSASRPQDRQFILSSKKLLLSDSGFYLCAWSLAGGNTQYFGPGTRLTVL.

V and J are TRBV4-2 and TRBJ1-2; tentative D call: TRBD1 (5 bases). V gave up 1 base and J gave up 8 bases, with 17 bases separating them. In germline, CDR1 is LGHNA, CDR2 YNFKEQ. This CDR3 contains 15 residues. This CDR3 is CASSQGLGEAEGYTF. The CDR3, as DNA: TGTGCCAGCAGCCAAGGATTGGGGGAAGCTGAAGGCTACACCTTC.

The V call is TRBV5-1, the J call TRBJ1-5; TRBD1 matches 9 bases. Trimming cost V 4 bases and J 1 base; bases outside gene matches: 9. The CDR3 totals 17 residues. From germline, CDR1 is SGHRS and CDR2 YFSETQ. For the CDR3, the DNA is TGCGCCAGCAGCCCCGGGACAGGGAGTGGAAGCAATCAGCCCCAGCATTTT. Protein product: CASSPGTGSGSNQPQHF.

CDR3 sequence reads: CASSLGTGNSYEQYF. In nucleotides, the CDR3 is TGTGCCAGCTCACTCGGGACAGGGAACTCCTACGAGCAGTACTTC. The chain is built from TRBV18 and TRBJ2-7, with 9 nucleotides matching TRBD1. The CDR3 is made up of 15 amino acids. J gave up 0 bases and V 4 bases, and 4 bases lay outside the gene matches. Germline CDR1 and CDR2: KGHSH and LQKENI. Complete variable domain (other parts from reference TRBV18 and TRBJ2-7): NAGVMQNPRHLVRRRGQEARLRCSPMKGHSHVYWYRQLPEEGLKFMVYLQKENIIDESGMPKERFSAEFPKEGPSILRIQQVVRGDSAAYFCASSLGTGNSYEQYFGPGTRLTVT.

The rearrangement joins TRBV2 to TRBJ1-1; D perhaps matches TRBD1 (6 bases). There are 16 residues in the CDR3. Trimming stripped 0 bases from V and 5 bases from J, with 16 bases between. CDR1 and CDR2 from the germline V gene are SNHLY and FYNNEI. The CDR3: CASSEALGGGGTEAFF. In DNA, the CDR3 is TGTGCCAGCAGTGAAGCGCTAGGGGGGGGAGGAACTGAAGCTTTCTTT.

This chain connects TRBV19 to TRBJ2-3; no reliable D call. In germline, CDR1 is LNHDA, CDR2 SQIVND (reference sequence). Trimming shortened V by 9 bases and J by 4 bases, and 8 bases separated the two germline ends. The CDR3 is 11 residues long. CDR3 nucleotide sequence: TGTGCCAGCACAAGGGCAGATACGCAGTATTTT. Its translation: CASTRADTQYF.

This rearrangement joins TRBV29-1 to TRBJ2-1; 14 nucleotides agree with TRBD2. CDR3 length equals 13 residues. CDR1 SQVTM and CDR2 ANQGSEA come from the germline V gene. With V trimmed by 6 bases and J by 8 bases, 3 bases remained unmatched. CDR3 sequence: CSVTSGGVYEQFF. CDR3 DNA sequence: TGCAGCGTGACTAGCGGGGGGGTATATGAGCAGTTCTTC.

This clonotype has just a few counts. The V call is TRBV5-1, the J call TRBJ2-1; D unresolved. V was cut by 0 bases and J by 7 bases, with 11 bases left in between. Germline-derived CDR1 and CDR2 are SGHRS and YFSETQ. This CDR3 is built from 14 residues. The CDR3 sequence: CASSLAGSGNEQFF. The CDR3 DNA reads TGCGCCAGCAGCTTGGCCGGCTCAGGAAATGAGCAGTTCTTC.

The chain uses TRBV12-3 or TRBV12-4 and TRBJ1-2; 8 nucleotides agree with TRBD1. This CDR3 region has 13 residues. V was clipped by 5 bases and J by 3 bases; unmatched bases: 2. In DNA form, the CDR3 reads TGTGCCAGCAGTCCGGGACAGGACTATGGCTACACCTTC. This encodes CASSPGQDYGYTF.

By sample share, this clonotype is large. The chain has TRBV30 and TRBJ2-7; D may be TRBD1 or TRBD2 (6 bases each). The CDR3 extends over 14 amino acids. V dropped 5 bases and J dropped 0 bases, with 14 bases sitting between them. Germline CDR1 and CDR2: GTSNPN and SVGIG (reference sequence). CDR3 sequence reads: CAWSLRGDSYEQYF. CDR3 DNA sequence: TGTGCCTGGTCTCTGAGGGGGGACTCCTACGAGCAGTACTTC.

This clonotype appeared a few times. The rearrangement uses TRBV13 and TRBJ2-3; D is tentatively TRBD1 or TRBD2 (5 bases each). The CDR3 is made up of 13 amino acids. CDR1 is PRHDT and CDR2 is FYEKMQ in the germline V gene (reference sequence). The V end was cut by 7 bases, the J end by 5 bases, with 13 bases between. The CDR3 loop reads CASTQTGRDTQYF. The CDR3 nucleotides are TGTGCCAGCACCCAAACGGGACGAGATACGCAGTATTTT.

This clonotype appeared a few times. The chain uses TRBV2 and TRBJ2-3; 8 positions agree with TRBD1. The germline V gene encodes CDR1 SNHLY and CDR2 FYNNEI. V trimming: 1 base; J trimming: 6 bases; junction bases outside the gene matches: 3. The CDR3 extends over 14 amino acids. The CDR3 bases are TGTGCCAGCAGTGAAGAAAGACAGGGGGATACGCAGTATTTT. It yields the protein CASSEERQGDTQYF.

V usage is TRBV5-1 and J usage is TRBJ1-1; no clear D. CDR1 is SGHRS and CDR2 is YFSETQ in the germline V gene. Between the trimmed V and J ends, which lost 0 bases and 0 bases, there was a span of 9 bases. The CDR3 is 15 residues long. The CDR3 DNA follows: TGCGCCAGCAGCTTGGATCCAGATTTGAACACTGAAGCTTTCTTT. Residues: CASSLDPDLNTEAFF.

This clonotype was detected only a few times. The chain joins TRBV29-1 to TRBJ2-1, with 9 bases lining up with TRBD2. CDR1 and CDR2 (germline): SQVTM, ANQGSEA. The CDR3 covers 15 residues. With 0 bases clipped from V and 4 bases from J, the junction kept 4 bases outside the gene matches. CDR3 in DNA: TGCAGCGTTGAAGATCTAGCGGGGCTATACAATGAGCAGTTCTTC. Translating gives CSVEDLAGLYNEQFF.

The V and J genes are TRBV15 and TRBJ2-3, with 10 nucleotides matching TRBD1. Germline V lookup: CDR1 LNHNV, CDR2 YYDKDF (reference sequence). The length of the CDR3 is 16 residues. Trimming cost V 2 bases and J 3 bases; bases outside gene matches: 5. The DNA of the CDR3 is TGTGCCACCAGCAGACGACCGGGACAGGGGACAGATACGCAGTATTTT. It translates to CATSRRPGQGTDTQYF.

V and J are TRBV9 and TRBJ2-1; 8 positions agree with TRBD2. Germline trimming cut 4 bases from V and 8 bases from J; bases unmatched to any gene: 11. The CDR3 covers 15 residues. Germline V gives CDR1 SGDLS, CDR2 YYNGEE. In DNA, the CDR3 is TGTGCCAGCAGCCCTCGGGGGGGCGGGTTGGATGAGCAGTTCTTC. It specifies CASSPRGGGLDEQFF.

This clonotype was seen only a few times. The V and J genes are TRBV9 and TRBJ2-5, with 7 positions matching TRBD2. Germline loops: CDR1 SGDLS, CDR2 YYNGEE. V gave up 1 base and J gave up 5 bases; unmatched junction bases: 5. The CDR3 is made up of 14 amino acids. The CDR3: CASSVLAVGETQYF. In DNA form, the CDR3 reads TGTGCCAGCAGCGTACTAGCGGTTGGGGAGACCCAGTACTTC.

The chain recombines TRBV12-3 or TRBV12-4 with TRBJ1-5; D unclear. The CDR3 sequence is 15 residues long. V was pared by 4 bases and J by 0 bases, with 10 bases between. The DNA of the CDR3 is TGTGCCAGCAGTTGGTGGCAGGATAGCAATCAGCCCCAGCATTTT. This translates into CASSWWQDSNQPQHF.

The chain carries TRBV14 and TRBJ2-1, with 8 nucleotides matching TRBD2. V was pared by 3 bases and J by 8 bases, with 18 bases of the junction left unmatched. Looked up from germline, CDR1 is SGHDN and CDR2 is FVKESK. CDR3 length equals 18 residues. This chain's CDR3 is CASSHPGIGRGRPDEQFF. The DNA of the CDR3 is TGTGCCAGCAGCCACCCCGGCATAGGCCGCGGGAGGCCGGATGAGCAGTTCTTC. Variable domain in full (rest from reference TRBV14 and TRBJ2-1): EAGVTQFPSHSVIEKGQTVTLRCDPISGHDNLYWYRRVMGKEIKFLLHFVKESKQDESGMPNNRFLAERTGGTYSTLKVQPAELEDSGVYFCASSHPGIGRGRPDEQFFGPGTRLTVL.

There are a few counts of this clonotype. The DNA of the CDR3 is TGTGCCAGCAGTGAAGGACAAAGGCCGGCTTTCTTT. As protein: CASSEGQRPAFF. V gene TRBV2 combines with J gene TRBJ1-1; D is ambiguous. This CDR3 is built from 12 residues. Looked up from germline, CDR1 is SNHLY and CDR2 is FYNNEI. V lost 1 base, J lost 11 bases, and 11 bases lay in between.